These 13 T cell receptor beta chains share one sample of origin, sequenced in a study of shared clonotypes between healthy human individuals. Using immunoSEQ multiplex PCR, the repertoire was profiled, and TCRdb retains in-frame clones only, with some absent. The sample gives over a million clones, around 76% of which show up once; less than 1.5% is in the top ten. Material: memory CD4+ T cells sorted from blood. Specified subset: CD45RA-negative fraction. The receptors derive from a young man in good health.

This rearrangement joins TRBV30 to TRBJ2-7, with 9 bases fitting TRBD1. CDR1 is GTSNPN and CDR2 is SVGIG in the germline V gene (reference sequence). This CDR3 comprises 14 residues. Trimming removed 0 bases from V and 7 bases from J; junction bases left unmatched: 7. CDR3 in amino acids: CAWSVGSGQGEQYF. The CDR3 DNA reads TGTGCCTGGAGTGTAGGTTCGGGACAGGGAGAGCAGTACTTC.

The rearrangement uses TRBV28 and TRBJ1-3, with a weak D call TRBD1 (6 bases). CDR1 is MDHEN, CDR2 SYDVKM, per germline. The V gene lost 6 bases and the J gene lost 2 bases, with 11 bases spanning the gap. The CDR3 length is 14 residues. CDR3 nucleotides: TGTGCCAGCAGCACAGGGTCGGCTGGAAACACCATATATTTT. This encodes CASSTGSAGNTIYF.

The rearrangement uses TRBV15 and TRBJ2-4; no definite D call. The CDR3 sequence is 12 residues long. V was pared by 5 bases and J by 10 bases, with 12 bases between. The germline gives CDR1 LNHNV, CDR2 YYDKDF (reference sequence). The CDR3 DNA is TGTGCCACCAGCCCGAGAACAGAGATTCAGTACTTC. This codes for CATSPRTEIQYF.

V gene TRBV15 combines with J gene TRBJ1-4; D unclear. CDR1 LNHNV and CDR2 YYDKDF come from the germline V gene (reference sequence). The V end was cut by 1 base, the J end by 8 bases, with 8 bases between. The CDR3 has 13 residues. CDR3 sequence: CATSRVGGEKLFF. The CDR3 coding sequence is TGTGCCACCAGCAGAGTGGGAGGCGAAAAACTGTTTTTT.

The sample holds a few counts of this clone. The rearrangement joins TRBV10-3 to TRBJ1-4; D is unclear. The CDR3 has 14 amino acids. Germline V gene lookup returns CDR1 ENHRY and CDR2 SYGVKD. The ends were cut back, 3 bases at V and 3 bases at J, with 8 bases in the middle. CDR3 region: CAISELVSNEKLFF. In nucleotides, the CDR3 is TGTGCCATCAGTGAACTCGTCTCTAATGAAAAACTGTTTTTT.

This clone appeared once. J is TRBJ1-5 and V is TRBV5-1; no reliable D call. The CDR3 consists of 13 residues. The V gene lost 7 bases and the J gene lost 7 bases, with 15 bases spanning the gap. Germline V CDR1 and CDR2: SGHRS, YFSETQ. CDR3 amino acids: CASATLPGQPQHF. CDR3 in DNA: TGCGCCAGCGCCACACTTCCGGGGCAGCCCCAGCATTTT.

The chain recombines TRBV19 with TRBJ2-5; D gene unclear. V shed 7 bases and J shed 7 bases, with 16 bases lying between them. This CDR3 is built from 13 residues. Germline V gives CDR1 LNHDA, CDR2 SQIVND (reference sequence). CDR3 sequence (DNA): TGTGCCAGTACCACGGAAGGGCTACGGACCCAGTACTTC. The encoded protein is CASTTEGLRTQYF.

J is TRBJ1-2 and V is TRBV28; D unclear. Germline lookup yields CDR1 MDHEN and CDR2 SYDVKM. CDR3 length: 13 residues. Trimming removed 2 bases at V and 7 bases at J, with 11 bases between. The CDR3 here is CASSLNWLVGYTF. The CDR3 bases are TGTGCCAGCAGTTTAAATTGGTTGGTTGGCTACACCTTC.

This clone has a single count. The chain employs TRBV30 and TRBJ1-5; 7 bases fit TRBD1. CDR3 length: 14 residues. CDR1 is GTSNPN, CDR2 SVGIG, per germline (reference sequence). The V gene end was trimmed by 0 bases and the J gene end by 7 bases; junction bases not matched to a gene: 6. CDR3 in amino acids: CAWSVGGGGQPQHF. The CDR3 nucleotides read TGTGCCTGGAGTGTAGGAGGGGGCGGACAGCCCCAGCATTTT.

V and J are TRBV27 and TRBJ2-7; TRBD2 matches 7 bases. This CDR3 region has 15 residues. The V gene's germline CDR1 is MNHEY and CDR2 SMNVEV (reference sequence). The trim removed 4 bases at V and 1 base at J, leaving 7 bases unmatched. CDR3 sequence reads: CASSSPSAGSYEQYF. CDR3 in DNA: TGTGCCAGCAGTTCCCCCTCAGCGGGATCCTACGAGCAGTACTTC.

The genes are TRBV19 and TRBJ1-5; tentative D call: TRBD1 (5 bases). Germline CDR1 is LNHDA and CDR2 is SQIVND (reference sequence). CDR3 length: 16 residues. V was clipped by 5 bases and J by 7 bases, with 21 bases between them. CDR3 in DNA: TGTGCCAGTAGTCCCGGGACCGGCCTGGGTCGGCAGCCCCAGCATTTT. Amino acids: CASSPGTGLGRQPQHF.

This clone was seen ten or more times. J is TRBJ1-3 and V is TRBV10-1; D gene unclear. Germline V lookup: CDR1 WNHNN, CDR2 SYGVQD (reference sequence). Trimming stripped 3 bases from V and 0 bases from J, with 6 bases between. The CDR3 is 14 residues long. In nucleotides, the CDR3 is TGCGCCAGCAGTGACCGCAGCTCTGGAAACACCATATATTTT. Its translation: CASSDRSSGNTIYF.

The chain couples TRBV10-3 to TRBJ2-3; the D gene is possibly TRBD2 (6 bases). Trimming shortened V by 5 bases and J by 2 bases, and 8 bases separated the two germline ends. This CDR3 has 13 residues. In germline, CDR1 is ENHRY, CDR2 SYGVKD. The CDR3 spells CAISWTNTDTQYF. CDR3 sequence (DNA): TGTGCCATCAGTTGGACTAACACAGATACGCAGTATTTT.